Given below is one T cell receptor (beta chain) in context. The CDR3 is made up of 14 amino acids. CDR1 and CDR2 from the germline V gene are WSHSY and SAAADI. The V and J ends lost 0 bases and 3 bases respectively, with 9 bases between them. TCR sequencing used cDNA made by reverse transcription of extracted RNA. Method: immunoSEQ multiplex PCR; TCRdb's copy keeps in-frame clones and lacks some. Of some 120,000 clones listed, approximately 54% are singletons. This sample was included in a study of CD8+ T cells in alopecia areata. Noted treatment: oral pan-JAK inhibitor, 5-10 mg twice daily. V usage is TRBV10-2 and J usage is TRBJ2-7, with D uncertain. The sequence was collected from a human donor with alopecia areata. Material: CD8+ T cells sorted from blood, obtained at week 24, from a patient treated with tofacitinib. The CDR3 DNA sequence: TGCGCCAGCAGTGAGTCGTATGGTTTCTACGAGCAGTACTTC. It yields the protein CASSESYGFYEQYF.